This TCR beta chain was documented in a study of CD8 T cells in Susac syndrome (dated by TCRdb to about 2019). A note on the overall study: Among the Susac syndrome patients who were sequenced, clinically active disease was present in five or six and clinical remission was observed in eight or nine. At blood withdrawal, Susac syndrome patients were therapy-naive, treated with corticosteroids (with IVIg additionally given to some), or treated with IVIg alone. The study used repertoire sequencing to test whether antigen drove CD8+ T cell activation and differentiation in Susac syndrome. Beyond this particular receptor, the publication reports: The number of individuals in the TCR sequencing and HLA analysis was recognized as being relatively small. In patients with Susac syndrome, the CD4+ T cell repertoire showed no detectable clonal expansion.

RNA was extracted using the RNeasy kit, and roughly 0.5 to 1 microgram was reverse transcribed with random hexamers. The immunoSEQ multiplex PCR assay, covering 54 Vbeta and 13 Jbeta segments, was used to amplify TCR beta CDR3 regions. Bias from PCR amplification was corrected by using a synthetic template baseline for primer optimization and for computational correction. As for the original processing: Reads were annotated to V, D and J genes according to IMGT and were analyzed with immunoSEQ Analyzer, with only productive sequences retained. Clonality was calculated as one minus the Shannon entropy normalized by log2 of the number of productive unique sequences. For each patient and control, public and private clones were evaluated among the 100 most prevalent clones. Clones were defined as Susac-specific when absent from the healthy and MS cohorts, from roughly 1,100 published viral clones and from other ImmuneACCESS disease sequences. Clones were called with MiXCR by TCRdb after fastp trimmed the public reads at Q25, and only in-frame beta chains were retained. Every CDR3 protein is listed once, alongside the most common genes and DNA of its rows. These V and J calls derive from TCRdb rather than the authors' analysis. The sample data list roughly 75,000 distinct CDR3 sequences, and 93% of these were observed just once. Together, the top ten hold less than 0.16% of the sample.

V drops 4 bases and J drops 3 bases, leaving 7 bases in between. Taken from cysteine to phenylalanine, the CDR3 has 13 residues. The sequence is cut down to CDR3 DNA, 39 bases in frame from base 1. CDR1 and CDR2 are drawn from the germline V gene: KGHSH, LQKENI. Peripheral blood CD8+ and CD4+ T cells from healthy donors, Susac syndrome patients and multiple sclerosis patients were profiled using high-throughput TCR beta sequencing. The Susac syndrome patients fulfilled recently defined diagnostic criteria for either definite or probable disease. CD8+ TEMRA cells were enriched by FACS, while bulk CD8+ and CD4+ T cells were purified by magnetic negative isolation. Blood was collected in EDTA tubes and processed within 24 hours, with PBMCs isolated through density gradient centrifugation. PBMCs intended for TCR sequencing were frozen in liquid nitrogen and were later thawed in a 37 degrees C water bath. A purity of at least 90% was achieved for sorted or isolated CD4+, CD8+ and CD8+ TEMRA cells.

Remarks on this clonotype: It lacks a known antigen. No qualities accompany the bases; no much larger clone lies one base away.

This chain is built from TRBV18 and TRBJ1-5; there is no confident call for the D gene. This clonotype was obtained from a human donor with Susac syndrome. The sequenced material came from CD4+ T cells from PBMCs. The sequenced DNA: TGTGCCAGCTCACTCGGAGTCAATCAGCCCCAGCATTTT. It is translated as CASSLGVNQPQHF.